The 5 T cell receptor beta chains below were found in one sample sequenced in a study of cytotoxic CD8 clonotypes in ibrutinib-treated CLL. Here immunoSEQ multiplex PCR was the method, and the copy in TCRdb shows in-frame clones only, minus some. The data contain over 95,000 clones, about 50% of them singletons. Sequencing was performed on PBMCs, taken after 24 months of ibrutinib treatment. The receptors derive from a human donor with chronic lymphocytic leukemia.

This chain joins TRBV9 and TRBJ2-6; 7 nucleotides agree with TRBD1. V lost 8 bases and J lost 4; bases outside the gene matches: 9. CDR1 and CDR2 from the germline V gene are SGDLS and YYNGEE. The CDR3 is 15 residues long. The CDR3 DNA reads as TGTGCCAGTACGACAGGGTCGGCCGGGGCCAACGTCCTGACTTTC. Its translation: CASTTGSAGANVLTF.

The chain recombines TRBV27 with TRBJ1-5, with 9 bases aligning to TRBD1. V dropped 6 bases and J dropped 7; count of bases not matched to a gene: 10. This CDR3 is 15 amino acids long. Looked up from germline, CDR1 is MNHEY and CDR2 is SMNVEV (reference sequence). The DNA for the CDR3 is TGTGCCAGCAGCCAGGGACAGGGAGGAGTCCAGCCCCAGCATTTT. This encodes CASSQGQGGVQPQHF.

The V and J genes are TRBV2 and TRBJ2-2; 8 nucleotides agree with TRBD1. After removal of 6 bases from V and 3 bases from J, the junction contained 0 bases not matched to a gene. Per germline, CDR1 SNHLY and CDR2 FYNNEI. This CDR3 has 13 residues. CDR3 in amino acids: CASRDRDTGELFF. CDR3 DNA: TGTGCCAGCAGGGACAGGGACACCGGGGAGCTGTTTTTT.

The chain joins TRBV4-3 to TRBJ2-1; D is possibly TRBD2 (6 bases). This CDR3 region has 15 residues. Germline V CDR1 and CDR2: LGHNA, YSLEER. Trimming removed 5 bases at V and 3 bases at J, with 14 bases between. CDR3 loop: CASSAPGTGYNEQFF. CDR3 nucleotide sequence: TGCGCCAGCAGCGCCCCCGGGACTGGCTACAATGAGCAGTTCTTC.

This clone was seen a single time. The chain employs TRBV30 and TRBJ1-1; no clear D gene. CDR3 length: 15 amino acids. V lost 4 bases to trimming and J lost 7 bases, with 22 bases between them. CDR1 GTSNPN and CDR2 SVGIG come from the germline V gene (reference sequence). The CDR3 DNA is TGTGCCTGGAATCCAGTGGGCAGCTTCCTAATTGAAGCTTTCTTT. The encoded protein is CAWNPVGSFLIEAFF.